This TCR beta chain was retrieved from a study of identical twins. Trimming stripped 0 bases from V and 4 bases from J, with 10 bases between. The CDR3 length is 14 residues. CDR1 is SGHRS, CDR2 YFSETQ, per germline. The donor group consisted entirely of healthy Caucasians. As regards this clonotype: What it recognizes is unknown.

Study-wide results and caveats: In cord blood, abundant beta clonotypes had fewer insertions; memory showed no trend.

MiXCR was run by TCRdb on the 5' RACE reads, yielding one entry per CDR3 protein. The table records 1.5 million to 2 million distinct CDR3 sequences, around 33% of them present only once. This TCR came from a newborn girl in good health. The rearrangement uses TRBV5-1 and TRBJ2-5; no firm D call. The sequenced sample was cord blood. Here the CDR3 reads CASSLGQASETQYF. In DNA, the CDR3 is TGCGCCAGCAGCTTGGGCCAGGCTTCAGAGACCCAGTACTTC.